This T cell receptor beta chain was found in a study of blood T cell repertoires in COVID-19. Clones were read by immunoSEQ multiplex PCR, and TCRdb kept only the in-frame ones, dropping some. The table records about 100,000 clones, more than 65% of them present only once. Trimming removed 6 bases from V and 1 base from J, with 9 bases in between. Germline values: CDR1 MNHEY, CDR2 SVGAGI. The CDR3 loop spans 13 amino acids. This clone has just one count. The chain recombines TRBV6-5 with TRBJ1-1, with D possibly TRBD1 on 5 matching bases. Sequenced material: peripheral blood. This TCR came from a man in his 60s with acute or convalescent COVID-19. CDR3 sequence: CASSQQENTEAFF. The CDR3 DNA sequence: TGTGCCAGCAGCCAACAGGAGAACACTGAAGCTTTCTTT.